Listed here are 17 T cell receptor beta chains from one sample, sequenced in a study of cytomegalovirus exposure and HLA in healthy donors (dated by TCRdb to the late 2010s). The library was produced with the immunoSEQ multiplex PCR assay. The multiplex PCR relied on a mix of 60 forward primers for TCR Vbeta segments and 13 reverse primers for TCR Jbeta segments. TCRdb provides this immuneACCESS table in a form limited to in-frame rearrangements. Some clones are lacking; in checked studies, under half of them reflect an unresolved V gene, and why the rest are absent is not known. Per the sample table, the count is roughly 220,000 clones. The ten largest account for roughly 1.2% of the sample. Sequencing was carried out using PBMCs. All receptors come from a girl between 2 and 10 years old in good health and CMV-seropositive.

Points on this clone: Other DNA sequences of this sample code for an identical CDR3. The rearrangement joins TRBV19 to TRBJ1-1; TRBD1 matches at 8 bases. From germline, CDR1 is LNHDA and CDR2 SQIVND (reference sequence). V lost 8 bases, J lost 5 bases, and 7 bases stayed unmatched. This CDR3 contains 13 residues. The CDR3 region is CASHGTGGTEAFF. The CDR3 DNA reads TGTGCCAGTCATGGGACAGGAGGAACTGAAGCTTTCTTT.

The V gene is TRBV18, the J gene TRBJ2-3; D gene uncertain. V shed 2 bases and J shed 1 base, with 10 bases lying between them. Germline V gives CDR1 KGHSH, CDR2 LQKENI. This CDR3 is built from 15 residues. CDR3 loop: CASSPGQSGTDTQYF. In DNA, the CDR3 is TGTGCCAGCTCACCAGGTCAGAGCGGCACAGATACGCAGTATTTT.

J is TRBJ2-3 and V is TRBV7-9; perhaps TRBD2 as D (6 bases). CDR1 is SEHNR and CDR2 is FQNEAQ in the germline V gene (reference sequence). V was cut by 2 bases and J by 1 base, with 13 bases left in between. The CDR3 is 16 amino acids. The CDR3: CASSLWAGLGTDTQYF. In DNA, the CDR3 is TGTGCCAGCAGCTTATGGGCGGGATTAGGCACAGATACGCAGTATTTT.

V and J are TRBV6-1 and TRBJ2-1; D is perhaps TRBD2 (6 bases). V was pared by 3 bases and J by 7 bases, with 13 bases between. The CDR3 spans 14 residues. From germline, CDR1 is MNHNS and CDR2 SASEGT. The CDR3 DNA sequence: TGTGCCAGCAGTGAGTATAGCGGAACTAATGAGCAGTTCTTC. As protein: CASSEYSGTNEQFF.

This rearrangement joins TRBV18 to TRBJ1-1; 8 bases line up with TRBD1. Germline CDR1 and CDR2: KGHSH and LQKENI. The V gene end was trimmed by 3 bases and the J gene end by 2 bases; junction bases not matched to a gene: 5. This CDR3 has 15 amino acids. The CDR3 DNA sequence: TGTGCCAGCTCACCCCTAGACAGGGGAAACACTGAAGCTTTCTTT. Protein sequence: CASSPLDRGNTEAFF.

The chain carries TRBV7-6 and TRBJ2-3; a possible D gene is TRBD2 (5 bases). This CDR3 comprises 16 residues. Germline V gene lookup returns CDR1 SGHVS and CDR2 FNYEAQ. V lost 1 base to trimming and J lost 4 bases, with 15 bases between them. The CDR3 DNA reads TGTGCCAGCAGCTTAGTGGTCTATCGGGGTTCAGATACGCAGTATTTT. It codes for CASSLVVYRGSDTQYF.

Of note for this clone: The junction and the germline gene differ at one end; a read error may be behind it. This chain joins TRBV4-1 and TRBJ2-3; TRBD2 aligns across 9 bases. Looked up from germline, CDR1 is MGHRA and CDR2 is YSYEKL. The CDR3 is 16 residues long. The DNA of the CDR3 is TGCGCCAGCAGCGAAGATGGCGGGAGGGCCCGAGATACGCAGTATTTT. Encoded protein: CASSEDGGRARDTQYF.

The rearrangement links TRBV5-1 to TRBJ2-1; 9 bases fit TRBD2. The CDR3 loop spans 15 amino acids. The V segment lost 7 bases and the J segment 8 bases; nucleotides outside the gene matches: 13. CDR1 is SGHRS, CDR2 YFSETQ, per germline. CDR3 loop: CASFVAGGSYDEQFF. The DNA of the CDR3 is TGCGCCAGCTTTGTGGCGGGAGGGTCGTACGATGAGCAGTTCTTC.

The genes are TRBV6-5 and TRBJ2-5; a possible D gene is TRBD2 (5 bases). Near its end, the DNA agrees better with TRBJ2-7, so the J call may be wrong. The CDR3 contains 16 residues. Looked up from germline, CDR1 is MNHEY and CDR2 is SVGAGI. CDR3 in amino acids: CASSYSRLARPYEQYF. The CDR3 coding sequence is TGTGCCAGCAGTTACTCGAGGTTAGCGAGGCCCTACGAGCAGTACTTC.

The chain recombines TRBV10-3 with TRBJ1-2, with 10 bases aligning to TRBD1. The CDR3 totals 15 residues. Looked up from germline, CDR1 is ENHRY and CDR2 is SYGVKD. The V segment lost 2 bases and the J segment 6 bases; nucleotides outside the gene matches: 6. CDR3 region: CAISERDRGGNGYTF. The CDR3 nucleotides are TGTGCCATCAGTGAGAGGGACAGGGGTGGGAATGGCTACACCTTC.

The rearrangement uses TRBV11-2 and TRBJ2-3, with 8 bases that match TRBD2. The CDR3 spans 19 residues. V was clipped by 0 bases and J by 6 bases; unmatched bases: 17. Per the germline V gene, CDR1 is SGHAT and CDR2 is FQNNGV. CDR3 sequence: CASSLEGFDRLAGKDTQYF. Here the CDR3 DNA reads TGTGCCAGCAGCTTAGAGGGGTTTGACAGATTAGCGGGAAAGGATACGCAGTATTTT.

This chain joins TRBV14 and TRBJ2-1, with 12 bases fitting TRBD2. V trimming: 4 bases; J trimming: 9 bases; junction bases outside the gene matches: 10. This CDR3 has 16 residues. The germline gives CDR1 SGHDN, CDR2 FVKESK. The DNA of the CDR3 is TGTGCCAGCAGCCCCGGAGGGGGGACTAGCGGGCTTGAGCAGTTCTTC. This sequence encodes CASSPGGGTSGLEQFF.

The chain uses TRBV28 and TRBJ1-1, with TRBD1 as a possible D gene (6 bases). The CDR3 runs to 12 residues. Germline V gene data show CDR1 as MDHEN and CDR2 as SYDVKM. Deletions cut 10 bases from V and 8 bases from J, with 17 bases between. The CDR3: CATLSRTAEAFF. The CDR3 DNA sequence: TGTGCCACCCTAAGTCGGACAGCAGAAGCTTTCTTT.

This chain connects TRBV6-1 to TRBJ1-1; D gene uncertain. Trimming left V 2 bases short and J 8 bases short, with 9 bases between. The CDR3 is made up of 12 amino acids. Germline values: CDR1 MNHNS, CDR2 SASEGT. CDR3: CASSEREREAFF. The CDR3 coding sequence is TGTGCCAGCAGTGAAAGGGAGCGGGAAGCTTTCTTT.

The chain combines TRBV28 with TRBJ2-5; 7 bases are a match to TRBD2. Trimming removed 6 bases from V and 5 bases from J; junction bases left unmatched: 9. This CDR3 has 14 residues. CDR1 is MDHEN and CDR2 is SYDVKM in the germline V gene. CDR3 sequence reads: CASSRTRVRETQYF. The DNA of the CDR3 is TGTGCCAGCAGCAGGACTAGAGTGAGGGAGACCCAGTACTTC.

The chain is built from TRBV7-9 and TRBJ2-2, with 7 bases matching TRBD1. V shed 3 bases and J 0 bases; nucleotides not matched to a gene: 7. This CDR3 has 17 amino acids. CDR1 is SEHNR and CDR2 is FQNEAQ in the germline V gene (reference sequence). The CDR3 DNA is TGTGCCAGCAGCTTCCCGAGACAGGGAGCGAACACCGGGGAGCTGTTTTTT. Protein sequence: CASSFPRQGANTGELFF. Combining the CDR3 with reference TRBV7-9 and TRBJ2-2 gives the whole variable domain DTGVSQNPRHKITKRGQNVTFRCDPISEHNRLYWYRQTLGQGPEFLTYFQNEAQLEKSRLLSDRFSAERPKGSFSTLEIQRTEQGDSAMYLCASSFPRQGANTGELFFGEGSRLTVL.

This sequence joins TRBV10-3 and TRBJ1-5, with unresolved D. This CDR3 is built from 13 residues. The V end lost 3 bases, the J end lost 2 bases, and 5 bases lay between the germline ends. Germline loops: CDR1 ENHRY, CDR2 SYGVKD. CDR3 bases: TGTGCCATCAGTGATCCTGGCAATCAGCCCCAGCATTTT. It translates to CAISDPGNQPQHF.